These 6 T cell receptor beta chains were all obtained from the same sample, sequenced in a study of post-analysis software for immune sequencing data. Findings and caveats of the study: Five or six TRBV segments appeared more often in patients than in controls, and TRBV5-6, TRBV5-1 and TRBV20-1 were among these.

Incorporated into the TCR beta cDNA libraries were unique molecular identifiers, which served to reduce PCR and sequencing biases. TCRdb fed the PCR reads into MiXCR, producing one record per CDR3 protein. The table shows around 710,000 distinct CDR3 sequences, with just over 45% occurring only once. No cognate antigen is known for these TCRs. The specimen sequenced was blood. The receptors were gathered from a girl aged 5-17 years with multiple sclerosis.

The chain joins TRBV6-2 or TRBV6-3 to TRBJ2-7; tentatively, D is TRBD1 (5 bases). Germline V CDR1 and CDR2: MNHEY, SVGEGT. Trimming left V 7 bases short and J 0 bases short, with 16 bases between. The CDR3 has 15 residues. This CDR3 reads CASTLDTLSSYEQYF. DNA of the CDR3: TGTGCCAGCACCCTGGACACGTTAAGCTCCTACGAGCAGTACTTC.

A few counts support this clonotype. The rearrangement uses TRBV28 and TRBJ2-5; TRBD2 matches 7 bases. The end of the DNA is better explained by TRBJ2-7, so the J call may be wrong. In germline, CDR1 is MDHEN, CDR2 SYDVKM. CDR3 length: 15 amino acids. The CDR3 nucleotides read TGTGCCAGCAGTTTAGGGGCGGCTAGCGGACTCGAGCAGTACTTC. Its translation is CASSLGAASGLEQYF.

The V and J genes are TRBV20-1 and TRBJ1-2; D gene unclear. The CDR3 has 10 residues. Trimming cost V 5 bases and J 7 bases, with 8 bases left between them. CDR1 DFQATT and CDR2 SNEGSKA come from the germline V gene (reference sequence). CDR3 residues: CSAERSGYTF. The CDR3 coding sequence is TGCAGTGCTGAAAGGAGTGGCTACACCTTC.

The chain uses TRBV28 and TRBJ2-1; 13 nucleotides match TRBD2. With the DNA end fitting TRBJ2-7 better, the J assignment may be wrong. The CDR3 is 17 residues long. Looked up from germline, CDR1 is MDHEN and CDR2 is SYDVKM. CDR3 protein: CASSSTIGLAGVSEQYF. The CDR3 nucleotides are TGTGCCAGCAGTTCCACTATAGGACTAGCGGGAGTAAGCGAGCAGTACTTC.

The chain joins TRBV4-3 to TRBJ2-7; 8 bases agree with TRBD2. Germline lookup yields CDR1 LGHNA and CDR2 YSLEER. The CDR3 has 15 amino acids. Trimming took 1 base from V and 10 from J; bases not matched to a gene: 12. The CDR3 DNA reads as TGCGCCAGCAGCCAAGGAGGGACTAGTAGCTCTACCCAGTACTTC. Amino acid sequence: CASSQGGTSSSTQYF.

This chain uses TRBV12-3 or TRBV12-4 with TRBJ1-2; D perhaps matches TRBD1 (6 bases). V lost 6 bases and J lost 4, with 12 bases in between. The length of the CDR3 is 13 residues. CDR3 coding DNA: TGTGCCAGCAGACCTGACAGGAGCTATGGCTACACCTTC. It codes for CASRPDRSYGYTF.